A few counts support the clone carrying this T cell receptor beta chain. Its antigen is unidentified. This specimen comes from a study of beta chain features in type 1 diabetes. Study information: Healthy donors and patients had similar age, gender and cell yields. Sorted cells, some 110 million in number, were examined across all samples.

Cells sorted by CD45RO/CCR7/CD25/CD127/CD95/CD27 comprised CD4+ naive, central memory, regulatory and stem cell-like memory cells. Since all of the isolated RNA was reverse transcribed, expressed TCRB transcripts were what got sequenced. TCRdb's copy holds only in-frame clones and misses some; the assay was immunoSEQ multiplex PCR. This table holds hundreds of thousands of clones, roughly 12% found once. V lost 3 bases, J lost 5 bases, and 5 bases stayed unmatched. CDR3 length: 15 residues. Per germline, CDR1 SGHNT and CDR2 YYREEE (reference sequence). Study findings and constraints: Using cDNA template may skew counts toward highly expressing activated cells. Shortening that was moderate but significant affected the TCRB CDR3s of Type 1 diabetes patients in all four CD4+ subsets.

The sequenced sample consisted of naive CD4+ T cells from blood. The rearrangement uses TRBV5-4 and TRBJ2-3; 11 bases agree with TRBD2. This clonotype was sampled from a woman under 30 with type 1 diabetes. Here the CDR3 DNA reads TGTGCCAGCAGCTCATTAGCGGGAGGGGTAGATACGCAGTATTTT. Amino acid sequence: CASSSLAGGVDTQYF.